This T cell receptor beta chain emerged from a study of response to subunit inactivated influenza vaccine. General study results and limits: Each seasonal flu vaccination may recruit only limited new T cells, authors suggested.

A single record per CDR3 protein comes from TCRdb applying MiXCR to the RT-PCR reads. The sample lists a few hundred thousand distinct CDR3 sequences; 7.2% were seen once. In its sample, this clonotype was seen many times. The antigen remains unidentified. V lost 4 bases, J lost 4 bases, and 20 bases lay in between. This CDR3 has 16 amino acids. The V gene's germline CDR1 is SGHRS and CDR2 YFSETQ. This sequence joins TRBV5-1 and TRBJ2-5; weak D call: TRBD1 (5 bases). The source material was PBMCs from blood, sampled around 25 months after vaccination. The TCR sequence derives from a man aged 45 to 75 who received an inactivated influenza vaccine. In DNA form, the CDR3 reads TGCGCCAGCAGCCGAGGTTCCCTTGGGGCCCTAGAGACCCAGTACTTC. Translating it yields CASSRGSLGALETQYF. Full variable domain (rest looked up from reference TRBV5-1 and TRBJ2-5): KAGVTQTPRYLIKTRGQQVTLSCSPISGHRSVSWYQQTPGQGLQFLFEYFSETQRNKGNFPGRFSGRQFSNSRSEMNVSTLELGDSALYLCASSRGSLGALETQYFGPGTRLLVL.